What follows are 2 T cell receptor beta chains derived from one specimen sequenced in a study of T-cell reconstitution after alpha-beta-depleted transplantation in children. TCRbeta library preparation incorporated unique molecular identifiers. TCRdb reanalysed the PCR reads using MiXCR and keeps one entry per CDR3 protein. Seen here are approximately 400,000 distinct CDR3 sequences, around 9.9% observed once, and the top ten hold roughly 6%. The sample was PBMCs from the stem cell graft donor, taken from the stem cell graft. Receptors were obtained from a human donor who donated a stem cell graft to a child with acute myeloid leukemia.

This clonotype was observed many times. This chain connects TRBV4-1 to TRBJ1-1, with TRBD1 matching over 8 bases. The CDR3 covers 16 residues. Germline V gene lookup returns CDR1 MGHRA and CDR2 YSYEKL. J lost 0 bases, V lost 9 bases, and 12 bases had no gene match. The CDR3, as DNA: TGCGCCAGTTCCCCTGGGACAGGTAGGATGAACACTGAAGCTTTCTTT. Its protein is CASSPGTGRMNTEAFF.

This clonotype was counted many times. The chain is built from TRBV6-5 and TRBJ2-2, with 7 bases lining up with TRBD1. V lost 6 bases, J lost 7 bases, and 11 bases stayed unmatched. Germline V gene data show CDR1 as MNHEY and CDR2 as SVGAGI. This CDR3 has 15 residues. CDR3 residues: CASSRQTGIDGELFF. CDR3 nucleotide sequence: TGTGCCAGCAGCCGACAGACAGGGATTGACGGGGAGCTGTTTTTT.